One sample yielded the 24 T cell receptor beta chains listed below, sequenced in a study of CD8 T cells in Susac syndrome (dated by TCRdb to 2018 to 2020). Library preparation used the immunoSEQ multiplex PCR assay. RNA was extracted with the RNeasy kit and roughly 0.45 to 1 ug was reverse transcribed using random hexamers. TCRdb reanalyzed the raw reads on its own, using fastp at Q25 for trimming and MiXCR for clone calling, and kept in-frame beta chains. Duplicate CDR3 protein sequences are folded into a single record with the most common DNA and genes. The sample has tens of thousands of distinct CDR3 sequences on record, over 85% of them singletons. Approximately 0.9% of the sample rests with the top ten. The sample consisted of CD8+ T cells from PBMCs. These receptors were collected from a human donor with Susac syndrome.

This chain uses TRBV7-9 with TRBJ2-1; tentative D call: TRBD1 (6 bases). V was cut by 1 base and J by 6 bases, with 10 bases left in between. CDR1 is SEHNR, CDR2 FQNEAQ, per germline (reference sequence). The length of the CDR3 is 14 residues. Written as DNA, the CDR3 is TGTGCCAGCAGCTTAGTGGGGGCTACCAATGAGCAGTTCTTC. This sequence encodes CASSLVGATNEQFF.

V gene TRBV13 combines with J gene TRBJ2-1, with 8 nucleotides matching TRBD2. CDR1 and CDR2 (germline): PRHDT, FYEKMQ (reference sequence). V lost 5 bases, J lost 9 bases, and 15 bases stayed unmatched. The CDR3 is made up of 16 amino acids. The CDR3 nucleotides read TGTGCCAGCAGCCCCCGGCCGGGAGGGCCAGGCGGTGAGCAGTTCTTC. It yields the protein CASSPRPGGPGGEQFF.

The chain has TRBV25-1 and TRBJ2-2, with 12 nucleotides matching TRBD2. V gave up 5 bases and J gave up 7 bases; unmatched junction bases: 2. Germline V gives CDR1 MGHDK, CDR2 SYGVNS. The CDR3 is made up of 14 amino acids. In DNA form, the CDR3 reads TGTGCCAGCAGTCGGGGACTAGCGGGCGGGGAGCTGTTTTTT. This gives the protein CASSRGLAGGELFF.

The CDR3 nucleotides are TGTGCCAGTAGTATCTTTTTAGCGGGCACAGATACGCAGTATTTT. Translating gives CASSIFLAGTDTQYF. The V and J genes are TRBV19 and TRBJ2-3, with D possibly being TRBD2 (6 bases). Germline assignment: CDR1 LNHDA and CDR2 SQIVND (reference sequence). V dropped 3 bases and J dropped 1 base, with 11 bases sitting between them. The CDR3 is 15 amino acids.

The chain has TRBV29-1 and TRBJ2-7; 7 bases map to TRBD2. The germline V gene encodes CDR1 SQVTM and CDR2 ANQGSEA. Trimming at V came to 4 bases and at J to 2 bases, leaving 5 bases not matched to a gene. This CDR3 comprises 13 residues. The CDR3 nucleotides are TGCAGCGTTGGGGTGCGGGAGCCCTACGAGCAGTACTTC. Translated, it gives CSVGVREPYEQYF.

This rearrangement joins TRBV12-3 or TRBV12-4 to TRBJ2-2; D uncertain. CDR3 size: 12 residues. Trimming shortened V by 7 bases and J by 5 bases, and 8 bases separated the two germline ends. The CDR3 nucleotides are TGTGCCAGCAAGCCCGGGACCGGGGAGCTGTTTTTT. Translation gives CASKPGTGELFF.

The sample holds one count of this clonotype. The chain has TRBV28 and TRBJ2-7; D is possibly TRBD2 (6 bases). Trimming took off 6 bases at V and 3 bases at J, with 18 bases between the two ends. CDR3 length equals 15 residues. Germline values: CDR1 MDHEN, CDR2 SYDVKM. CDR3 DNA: TGTGCCAGCAGGCCGACTAGAATATCCATCTACGAGCAGTACTTC. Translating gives CASRPTRISIYEQYF.

The CDR3 DNA reads TGTGCCAGCAGCTTCGGTCCGGGCGAGCAGTACTTC. Translating gives CASSFGPGEQYF. The chain joins TRBV5-6 to TRBJ2-7; D remains ambiguous. The V gene's germline CDR1 is SGHDT and CDR2 YYEEEE. Trimming took 2 bases from V and 6 from J, leaving 9 bases between them. The CDR3 is 12 residues long.

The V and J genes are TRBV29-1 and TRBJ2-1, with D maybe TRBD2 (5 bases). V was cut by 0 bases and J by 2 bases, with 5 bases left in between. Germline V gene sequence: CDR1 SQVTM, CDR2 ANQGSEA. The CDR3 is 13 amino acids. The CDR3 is CSVEERAYNEQFF. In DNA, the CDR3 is TGCAGCGTTGAAGAGAGGGCCTACAATGAGCAGTTCTTC.

The DNA for the CDR3 is TGTGCCAGCACTTACTCCCCTCGTAGGGAGCAGTACTTC. Translating gives CASTYSPRREQYF. The chain employs TRBV12-3 or TRBV12-4 and TRBJ2-7; D call uncertain. The CDR3 is 13 amino acids. Trimming left V 7 bases short and J 7 bases short, with 17 bases between.

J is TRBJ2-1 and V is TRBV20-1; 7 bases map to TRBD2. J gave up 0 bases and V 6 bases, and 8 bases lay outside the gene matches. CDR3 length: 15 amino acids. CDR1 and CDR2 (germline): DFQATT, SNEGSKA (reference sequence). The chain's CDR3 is CSAPKAGSSYNEQFF. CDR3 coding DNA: TGCAGTGCCCCCAAAGCGGGAAGCTCCTACAATGAGCAGTTCTTC.

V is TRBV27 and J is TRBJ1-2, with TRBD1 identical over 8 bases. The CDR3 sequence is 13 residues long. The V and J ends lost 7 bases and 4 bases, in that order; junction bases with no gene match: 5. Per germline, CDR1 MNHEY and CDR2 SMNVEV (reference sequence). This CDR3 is CASKWTGTYGYTF. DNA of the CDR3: TGTGCCAGCAAATGGACAGGGACCTATGGCTACACCTTC.

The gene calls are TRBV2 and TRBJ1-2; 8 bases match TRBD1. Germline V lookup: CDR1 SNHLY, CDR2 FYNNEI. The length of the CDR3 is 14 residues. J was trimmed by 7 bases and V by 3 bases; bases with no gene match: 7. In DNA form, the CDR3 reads TGTGCCAGCAGTGATACTCAGGGGGCGGCTGGCTACACCTTC. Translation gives CASSDTQGAAGYTF.

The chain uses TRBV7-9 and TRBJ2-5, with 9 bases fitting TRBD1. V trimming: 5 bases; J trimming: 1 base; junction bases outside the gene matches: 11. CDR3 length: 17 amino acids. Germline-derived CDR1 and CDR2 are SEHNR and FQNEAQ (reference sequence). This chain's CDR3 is CASSPKYGTGTQETQYF. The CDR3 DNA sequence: TGTGCCAGCAGCCCTAAATACGGGACAGGGACCCAAGAGACCCAGTACTTC.

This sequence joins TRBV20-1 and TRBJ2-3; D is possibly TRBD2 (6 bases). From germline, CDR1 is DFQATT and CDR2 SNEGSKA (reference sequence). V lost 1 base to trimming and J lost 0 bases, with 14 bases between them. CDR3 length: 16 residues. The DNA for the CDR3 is TGCAGTGCTAGAGTACCAGGGACTTTAAGCACAGATACGCAGTATTTT. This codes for CSARVPGTLSTDTQYF.

In DNA, the CDR3 is TGTGCCACTACTTCCCCCAATGAGCAGTTCTTC. Protein: CATTSPNEQFF. The chain couples TRBV19 to TRBJ2-1; D not resolved. CDR3 length equals 11 residues. Germline V lookup: CDR1 LNHDA, CDR2 SQIVND (reference sequence). V was pared by 10 bases and J by 6 bases, with 10 bases between.

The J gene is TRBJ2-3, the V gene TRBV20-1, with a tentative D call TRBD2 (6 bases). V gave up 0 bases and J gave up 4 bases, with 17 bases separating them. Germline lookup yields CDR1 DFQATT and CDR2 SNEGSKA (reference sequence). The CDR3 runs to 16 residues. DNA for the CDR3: TGCAGTGCTAGAGAATTAGCGGAGACCGGGGCAGATACGCAGTATTTT. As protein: CSARELAETGADTQYF.

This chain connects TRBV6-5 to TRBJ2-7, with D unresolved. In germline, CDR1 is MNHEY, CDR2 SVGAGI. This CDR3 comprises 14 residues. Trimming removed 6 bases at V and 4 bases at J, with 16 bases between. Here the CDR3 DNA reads TGTGCCAGCAGACCTCGGTGGACCCCTTACGAGCAGTACTTC. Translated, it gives CASRPRWTPYEQYF.

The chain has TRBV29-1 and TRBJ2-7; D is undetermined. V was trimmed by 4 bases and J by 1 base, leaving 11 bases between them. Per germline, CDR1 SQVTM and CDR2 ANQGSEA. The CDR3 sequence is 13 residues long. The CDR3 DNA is TGCAGCGTTGTTTCTGGGCTGTCCTACGAGCAGTACTTC. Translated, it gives CSVVSGLSYEQYF.

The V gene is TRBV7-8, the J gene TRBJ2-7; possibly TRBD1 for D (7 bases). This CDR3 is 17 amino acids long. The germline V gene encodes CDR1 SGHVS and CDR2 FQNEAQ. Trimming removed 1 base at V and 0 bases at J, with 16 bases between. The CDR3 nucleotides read TGTGCCAGCAGCTTAGGGCAGGGGGGCGAGAACTCCTACGAGCAGTACTTC. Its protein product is CASSLGQGGENSYEQYF. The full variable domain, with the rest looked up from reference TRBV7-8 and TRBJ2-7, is GAGVSQSPRYKVAKRGQDVALRCDPISGHVSLFWYQQALGQGPEFLTYFQNEAQLDKSGLPSDRFFAERPEGSVSTLKIQRTQQEDSAVYLCASSLGQGGENSYEQYFGPGTRLTVT.

CDR3 bases: TGTGCCAGCAGTTTGTCAGGGGATATACAAGAGACCCAGTACTTC. Encoded protein: CASSLSGDIQETQYF. The rearrangement links TRBV12-3 or TRBV12-4 to TRBJ2-5, with D possibly TRBD1 on 6 matching bases. With 3 bases removed from V and 2 bases from J, the gap between germline ends came to 13 bases. This CDR3 contains 15 residues.

CDR3 sequence (DNA): TGTGCCAGCAGCGGTTACATCCCAGGGTATGGCTACACCTTC. Residues: CASSGYIPGYGYTF. The genes are TRBV9 and TRBJ1-2; perhaps TRBD1 as D (5 bases). The CDR3 is 14 residues long. Trimming removed 3 bases from V and 5 bases from J, with 14 bases in between. The germline V gene encodes CDR1 SGDLS and CDR2 YYNGEE.

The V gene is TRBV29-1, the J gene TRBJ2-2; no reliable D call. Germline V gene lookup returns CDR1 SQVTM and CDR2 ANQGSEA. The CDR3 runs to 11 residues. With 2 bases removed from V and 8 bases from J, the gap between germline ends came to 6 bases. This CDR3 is CSVEKMGELFF. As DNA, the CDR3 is TGCAGCGTTGAAAAGATGGGGGAGCTGTTTTTT.

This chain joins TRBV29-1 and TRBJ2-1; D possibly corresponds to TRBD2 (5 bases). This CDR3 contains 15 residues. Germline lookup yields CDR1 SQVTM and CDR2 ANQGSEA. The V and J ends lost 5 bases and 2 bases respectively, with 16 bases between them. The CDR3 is CSVPKFIGTYNEQFF. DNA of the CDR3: TGCAGCGTTCCTAAGTTCATCGGGACCTACAATGAGCAGTTCTTC.